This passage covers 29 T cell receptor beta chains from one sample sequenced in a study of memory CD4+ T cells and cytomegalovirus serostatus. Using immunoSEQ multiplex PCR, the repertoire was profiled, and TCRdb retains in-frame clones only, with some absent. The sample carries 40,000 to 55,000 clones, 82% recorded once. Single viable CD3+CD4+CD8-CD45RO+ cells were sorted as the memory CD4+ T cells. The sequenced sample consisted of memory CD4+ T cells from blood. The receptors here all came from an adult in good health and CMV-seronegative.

The CDR3 coding sequence is TGTGCCAGCAGCCGCGGGGACAGGGTTGTCCATGGCTACACCTTC. Residues: CASSRGDRVVHGYTF. The V call is TRBV5-4, the J call TRBJ1-2; TRBD1 matches at 9 bases. CDR1 and CDR2 (germline): SGHNT, YYREEE (reference sequence). Trimming cost V 4 bases and J 6 bases; bases outside gene matches: 10. CDR3 size: 15 residues. The entire variable domain, with the rest obtained from reference TRBV5-4 and TRBJ1-2, is as follows: ETGVTQSPTHLIKTRGQQVTLRCSSQSGHNTVSWYQQALGQGPQFIFQYYREEENGRGNFPPRFSGLQFPNYSSELNVNALELDDSALYLCASSRGDRVVHGYTFGSGTRLTVV.

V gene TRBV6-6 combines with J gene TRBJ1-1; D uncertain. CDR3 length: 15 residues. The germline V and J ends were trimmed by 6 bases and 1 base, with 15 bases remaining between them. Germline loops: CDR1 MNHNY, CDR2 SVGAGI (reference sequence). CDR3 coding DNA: TGTGCCAGCAGCCCGTCGGGGTGGGCGAACACTGAAGCTTTCTTT. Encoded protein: CASSPSGWANTEAFF.

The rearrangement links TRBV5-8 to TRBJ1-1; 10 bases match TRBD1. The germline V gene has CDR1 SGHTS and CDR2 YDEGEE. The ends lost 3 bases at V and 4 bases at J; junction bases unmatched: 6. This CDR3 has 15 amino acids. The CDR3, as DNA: TGTGCCAGCAGCTACTACAGGACAGGGGGCACTGAAGCTTTCTTT. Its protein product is CASSYYRTGGTEAFF.

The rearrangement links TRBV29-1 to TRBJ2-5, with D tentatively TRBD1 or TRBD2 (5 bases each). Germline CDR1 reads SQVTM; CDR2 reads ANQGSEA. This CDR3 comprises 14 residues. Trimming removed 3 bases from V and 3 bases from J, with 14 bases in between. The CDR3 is CSVEVRGVKETQYF. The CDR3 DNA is TGCAGCGTTGAGGTTCGAGGGGTGAAAGAGACCCAGTACTTC.

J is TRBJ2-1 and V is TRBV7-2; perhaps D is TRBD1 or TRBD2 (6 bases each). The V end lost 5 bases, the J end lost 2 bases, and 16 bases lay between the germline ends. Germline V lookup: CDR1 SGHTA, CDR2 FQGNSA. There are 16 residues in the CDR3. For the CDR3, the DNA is TGTGCCAGCAGCCCGGAGTCGGGGGCGGCCTACAATGAGCAGTTCTTC. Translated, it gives CASSPESGAAYNEQFF.

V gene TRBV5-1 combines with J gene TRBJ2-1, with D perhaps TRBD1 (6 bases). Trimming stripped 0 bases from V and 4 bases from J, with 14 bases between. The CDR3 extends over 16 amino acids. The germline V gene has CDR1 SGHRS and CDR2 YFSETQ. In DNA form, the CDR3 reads TGCGCCAGCAGCTTGGAGGCAGGGGCCTTGTACAATGAGCAGTTCTTC. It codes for CASSLEAGALYNEQFF.

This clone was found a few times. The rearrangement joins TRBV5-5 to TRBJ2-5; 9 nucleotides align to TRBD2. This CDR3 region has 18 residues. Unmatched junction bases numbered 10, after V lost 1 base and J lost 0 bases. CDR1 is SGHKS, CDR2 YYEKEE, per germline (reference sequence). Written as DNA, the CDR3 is TGTGCCAGCAGCTTGTCGTTTAGCGGGGGCCAGTACCAAGAGACCCAGTACTTC. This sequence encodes CASSLSFSGGQYQETQYF.

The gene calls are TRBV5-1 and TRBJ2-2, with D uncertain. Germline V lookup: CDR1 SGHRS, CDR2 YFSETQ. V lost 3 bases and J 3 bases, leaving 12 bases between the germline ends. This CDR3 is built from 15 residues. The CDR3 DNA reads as TGCGCCAGCAGCTCTGTCCCTGGGGACACCGGGGAGCTGTTTTTT. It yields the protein CASSSVPGDTGELFF. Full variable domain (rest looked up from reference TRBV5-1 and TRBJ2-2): KAGVTQTPRYLIKTRGQQVTLSCSPISGHRSVSWYQQTPGQGLQFLFEYFSETQRNKGNFPGRFSGRQFSNSRSEMNVSTLELGDSALYLCASSSVPGDTGELFFGEGSRLTVL.

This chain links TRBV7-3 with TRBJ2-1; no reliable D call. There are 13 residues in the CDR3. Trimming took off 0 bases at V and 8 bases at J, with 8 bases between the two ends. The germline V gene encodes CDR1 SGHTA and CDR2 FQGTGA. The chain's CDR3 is CASSLTAGDEQFF. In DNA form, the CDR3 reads TGTGCCAGCAGCTTAACCGCTGGGGATGAGCAGTTCTTC.

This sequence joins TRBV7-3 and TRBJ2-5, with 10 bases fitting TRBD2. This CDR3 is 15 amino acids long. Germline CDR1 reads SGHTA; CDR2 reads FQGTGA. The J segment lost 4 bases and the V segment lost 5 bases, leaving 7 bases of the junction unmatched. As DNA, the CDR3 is TGTGCCAGCAGCCAACTAGCGGGGCGGGGAGAGACCCAGTACTTC. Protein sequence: CASSQLAGRGETQYF.

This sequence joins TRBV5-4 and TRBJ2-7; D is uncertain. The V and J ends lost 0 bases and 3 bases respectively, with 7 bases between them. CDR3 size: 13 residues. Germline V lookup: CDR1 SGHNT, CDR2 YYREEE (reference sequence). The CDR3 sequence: CASSLDGIYEQYF. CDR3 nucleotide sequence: TGTGCCAGCAGCTTGGACGGTATCTACGAGCAGTACTTC.

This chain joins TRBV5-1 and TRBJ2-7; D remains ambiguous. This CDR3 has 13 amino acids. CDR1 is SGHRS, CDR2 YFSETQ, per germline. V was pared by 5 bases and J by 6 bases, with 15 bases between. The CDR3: CASRLDPSFEQYF. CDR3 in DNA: TGCGCCAGCAGATTAGACCCCAGTTTCGAGCAGTACTTC. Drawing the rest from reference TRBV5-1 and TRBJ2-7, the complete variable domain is KAGVTQTPRYLIKTRGQQVTLSCSPISGHRSVSWYQQTPGQGLQFLFEYFSETQRNKGNFPGRFSGRQFSNSRSEMNVSTLELGDSALYLCASRLDPSFEQYFGPGTRLTVT.

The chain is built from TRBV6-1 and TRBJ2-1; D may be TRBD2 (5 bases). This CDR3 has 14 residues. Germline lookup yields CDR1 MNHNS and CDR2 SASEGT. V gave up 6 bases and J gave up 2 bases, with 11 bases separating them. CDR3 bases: TGTGCCAGCAGCCCGGCCGGGGCCTACAATGAGCAGTTCTTC. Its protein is CASSPAGAYNEQFF.

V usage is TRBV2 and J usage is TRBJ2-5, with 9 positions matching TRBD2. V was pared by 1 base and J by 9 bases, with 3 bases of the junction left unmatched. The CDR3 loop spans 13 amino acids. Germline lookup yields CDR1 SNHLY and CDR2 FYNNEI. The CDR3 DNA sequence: TGTGCCAGCAGTGAAGGCCAGCGGGGGGCCCAGTACTTC. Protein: CASSEGQRGAQYF.

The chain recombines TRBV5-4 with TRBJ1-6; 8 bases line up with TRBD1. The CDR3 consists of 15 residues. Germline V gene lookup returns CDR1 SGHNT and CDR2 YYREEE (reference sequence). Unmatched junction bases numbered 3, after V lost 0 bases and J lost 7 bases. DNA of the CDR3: TGTGCCAGCAGCTTGGAAACAGGGGGAAATTCACCCCTCCACTTT. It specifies CASSLETGGNSPLHF.

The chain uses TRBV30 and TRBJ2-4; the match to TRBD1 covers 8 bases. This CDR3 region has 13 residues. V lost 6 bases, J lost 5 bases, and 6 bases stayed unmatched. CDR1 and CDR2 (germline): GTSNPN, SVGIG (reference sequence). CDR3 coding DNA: TGTGCCTGCTCTATGACAGGGGAAAACATTCAGTACTTC. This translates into CACSMTGENIQYF.

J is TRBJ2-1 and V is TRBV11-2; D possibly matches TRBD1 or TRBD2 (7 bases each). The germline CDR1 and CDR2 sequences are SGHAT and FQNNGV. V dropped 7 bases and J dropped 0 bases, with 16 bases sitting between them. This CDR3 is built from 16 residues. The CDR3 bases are TGTGCCAGCAACAGGAGGGAGGGGGCCTCCTACAATGAGCAGTTCTTC. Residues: CASNRREGASYNEQFF.

For the CDR3, the DNA is TGCGCCAGCAGCTTTGGACAGGGTGGGGAGACCCAGTACTTC. Translation gives CASSFGQGGETQYF. The V and J genes are TRBV5-1 and TRBJ2-5; 8 bases map to TRBD1. CDR1 is SGHRS and CDR2 is YFSETQ in the germline V gene. There are 14 residues in the CDR3. Unmatched junction bases numbered 5, after V lost 2 bases and J lost 5 bases.

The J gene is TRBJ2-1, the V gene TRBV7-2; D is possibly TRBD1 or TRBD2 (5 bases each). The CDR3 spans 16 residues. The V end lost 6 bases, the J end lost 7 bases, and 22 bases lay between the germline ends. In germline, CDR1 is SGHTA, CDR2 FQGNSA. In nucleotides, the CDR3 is TGTGCCAGCAGACGAACCACCGGGACCCCCACAAATGAGCAGTTCTTC. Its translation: CASRRTTGTPTNEQFF.

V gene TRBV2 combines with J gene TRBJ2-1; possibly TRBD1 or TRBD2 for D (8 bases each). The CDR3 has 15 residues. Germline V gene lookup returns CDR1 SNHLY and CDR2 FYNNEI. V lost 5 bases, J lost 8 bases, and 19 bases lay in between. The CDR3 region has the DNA TGTGCCAGCAGTAAGAGGACAGGGACTAGGGATGAGCAGTTCTTC. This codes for CASSKRTGTRDEQFF.

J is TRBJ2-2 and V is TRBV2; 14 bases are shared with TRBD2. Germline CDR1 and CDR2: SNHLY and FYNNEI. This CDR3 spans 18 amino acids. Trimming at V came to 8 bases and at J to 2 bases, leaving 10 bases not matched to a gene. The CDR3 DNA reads TGTGCCAGCGCGAAAAGGACTAGCGGGGGGACTAACACCGGGGAGCTGTTTTTT. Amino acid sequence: CASAKRTSGGTNTGELFF. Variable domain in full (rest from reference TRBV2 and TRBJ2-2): EPEVTQTPSHQVTQMGQEVILRCVPISNHLYFYWYRQILGQKVEFLVSFYNNEISEKSEIFDDQFSVERPDGSNFTLKIRSTKLEDSAMYFCASAKRTSGGTNTGELFFGEGSRLTVL.

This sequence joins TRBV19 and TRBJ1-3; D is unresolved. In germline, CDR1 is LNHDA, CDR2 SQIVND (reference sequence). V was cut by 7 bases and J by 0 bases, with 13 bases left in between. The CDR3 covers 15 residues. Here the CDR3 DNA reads TGTGCCAGTACCCCTCTAGAAGGCTCTGGAAACACCATATATTTT. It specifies CASTPLEGSGNTIYF. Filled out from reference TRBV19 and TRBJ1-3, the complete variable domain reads DGGITQSPKYLFRKEGQNVTLSCEQNLNHDAMYWYRQDPGQGLRLIYYSQIVNDFQKGDIAEGYSVSREKKESFPLTVTSAQKNPTAFYLCASTPLEGSGNTIYFGEGSWLTVV.

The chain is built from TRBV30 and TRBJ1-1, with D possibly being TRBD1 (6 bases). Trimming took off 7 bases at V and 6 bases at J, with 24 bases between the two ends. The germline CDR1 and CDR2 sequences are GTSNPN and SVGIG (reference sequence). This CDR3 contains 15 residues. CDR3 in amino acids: CASTGGRTERAEAFF. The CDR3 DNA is TGTGCCTCAACCGGAGGGAGGACAGAGAGAGCTGAAGCTTTCTTT.

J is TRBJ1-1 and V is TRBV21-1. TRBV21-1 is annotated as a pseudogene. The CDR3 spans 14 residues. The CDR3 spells CASSLRGGVAEAFF. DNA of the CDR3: TGTGCCAGCAGCCTCCGAGGAGGGGTGGCTGAAGCTTTCTTT.

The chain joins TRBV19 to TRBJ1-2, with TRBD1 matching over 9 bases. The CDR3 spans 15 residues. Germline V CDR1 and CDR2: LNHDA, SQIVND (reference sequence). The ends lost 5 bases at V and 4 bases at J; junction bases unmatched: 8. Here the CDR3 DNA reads TGTGCCAGTAGTTCCCTCGGGACAGGGCGCTATGGCTACACCTTC. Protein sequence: CASSSLGTGRYGYTF. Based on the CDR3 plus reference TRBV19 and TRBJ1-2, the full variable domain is DGGITQSPKYLFRKEGQNVTLSCEQNLNHDAMYWYRQDPGQGLRLIYYSQIVNDFQKGDIAEGYSVSREKKESFPLTVTSAQKNPTAFYLCASSSLGTGRYGYTFGSGTRLTVV.

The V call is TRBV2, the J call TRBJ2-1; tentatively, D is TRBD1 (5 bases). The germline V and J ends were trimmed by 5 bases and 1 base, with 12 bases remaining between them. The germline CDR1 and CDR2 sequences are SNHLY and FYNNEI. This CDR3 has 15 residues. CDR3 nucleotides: TGTGCCAGCAGTCCAAGACAGAAATCCTACAATGAGCAGTTCTTC. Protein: CASSPRQKSYNEQFF. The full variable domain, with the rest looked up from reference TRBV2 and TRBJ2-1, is EPEVTQTPSHQVTQMGQEVILRCVPISNHLYFYWYRQILGQKVEFLVSFYNNEISEKSEIFDDQFSVERPDGSNFTLKIRSTKLEDSAMYFCASSPRQKSYNEQFFGPGTRLTVL.

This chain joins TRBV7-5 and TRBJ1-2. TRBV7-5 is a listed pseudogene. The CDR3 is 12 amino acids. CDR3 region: CVRSLRFPRDTF. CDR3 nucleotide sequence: TGTGTCAGAAGCTTAAGGTTTCCCCGGGACACCTTC.

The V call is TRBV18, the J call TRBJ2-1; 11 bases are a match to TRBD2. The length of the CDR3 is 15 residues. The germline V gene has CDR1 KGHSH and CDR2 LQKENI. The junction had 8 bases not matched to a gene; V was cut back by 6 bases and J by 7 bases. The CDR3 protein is CASSPLLAGVNEQFF. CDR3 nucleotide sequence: TGTGCCAGCTCTCCTTTACTAGCGGGGGTAAATGAGCAGTTCTTC.

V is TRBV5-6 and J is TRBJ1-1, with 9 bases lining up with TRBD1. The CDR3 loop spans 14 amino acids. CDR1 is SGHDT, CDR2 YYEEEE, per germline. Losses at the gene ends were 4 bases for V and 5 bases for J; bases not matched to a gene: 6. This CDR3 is CASSPGTGWTEAFF. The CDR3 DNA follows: TGTGCCAGCAGCCCAGGGACAGGGTGGACTGAAGCTTTCTTT.